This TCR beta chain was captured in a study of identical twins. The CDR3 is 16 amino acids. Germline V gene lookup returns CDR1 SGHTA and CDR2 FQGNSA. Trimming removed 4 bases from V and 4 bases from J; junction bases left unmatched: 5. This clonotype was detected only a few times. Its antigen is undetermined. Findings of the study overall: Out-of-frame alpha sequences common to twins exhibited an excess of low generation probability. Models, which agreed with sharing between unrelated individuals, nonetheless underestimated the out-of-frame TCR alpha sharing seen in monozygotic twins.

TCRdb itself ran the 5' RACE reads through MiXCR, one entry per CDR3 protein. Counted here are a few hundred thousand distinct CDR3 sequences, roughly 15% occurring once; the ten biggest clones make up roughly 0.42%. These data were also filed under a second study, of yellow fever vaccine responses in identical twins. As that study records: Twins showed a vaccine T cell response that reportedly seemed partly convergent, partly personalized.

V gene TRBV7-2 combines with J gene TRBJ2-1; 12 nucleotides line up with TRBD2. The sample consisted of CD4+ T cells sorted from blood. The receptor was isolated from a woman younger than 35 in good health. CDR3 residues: CASSSASGRGYNEQFF. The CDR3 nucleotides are TGTGCCAGCAGCTCAGCTAGCGGGAGGGGTTACAATGAGCAGTTCTTC.